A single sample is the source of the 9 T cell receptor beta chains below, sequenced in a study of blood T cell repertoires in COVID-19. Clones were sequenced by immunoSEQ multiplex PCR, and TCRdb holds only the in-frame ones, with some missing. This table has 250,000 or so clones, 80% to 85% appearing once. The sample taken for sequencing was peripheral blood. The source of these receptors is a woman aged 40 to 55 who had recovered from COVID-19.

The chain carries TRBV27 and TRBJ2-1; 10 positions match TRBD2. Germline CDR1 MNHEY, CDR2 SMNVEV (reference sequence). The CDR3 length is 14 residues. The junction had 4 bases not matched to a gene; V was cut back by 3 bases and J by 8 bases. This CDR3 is CASSFGLAGDEQFF. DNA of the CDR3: TGTGCCAGCAGTTTCGGGCTAGCGGGGGATGAGCAGTTCTTC.

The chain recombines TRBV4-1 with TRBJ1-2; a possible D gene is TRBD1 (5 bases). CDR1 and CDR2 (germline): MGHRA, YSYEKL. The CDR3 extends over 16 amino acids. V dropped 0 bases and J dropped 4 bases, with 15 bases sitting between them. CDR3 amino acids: CASSQDRRGRGYGYTF. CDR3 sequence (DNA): TGCGCCAGCAGCCAAGATCGGCGTGGGAGGGGCTATGGCTACACCTTC.

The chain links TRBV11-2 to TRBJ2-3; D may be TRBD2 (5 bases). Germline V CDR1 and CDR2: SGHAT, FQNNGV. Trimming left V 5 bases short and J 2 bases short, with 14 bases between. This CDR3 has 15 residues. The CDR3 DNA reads TGTGCCAGCAGCCGAGGGCGCCAGAACACAGATACGCAGTATTTT. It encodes CASSRGRQNTDTQYF.

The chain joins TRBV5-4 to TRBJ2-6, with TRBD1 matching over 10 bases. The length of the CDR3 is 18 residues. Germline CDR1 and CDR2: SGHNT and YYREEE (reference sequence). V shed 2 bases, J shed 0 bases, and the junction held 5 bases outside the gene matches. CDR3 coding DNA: TGTGCCAGCAGCTTTCCGGGGACAGGGGACTCTGGGGCCAACGTCCTGACTTTC. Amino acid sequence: CASSFPGTGDSGANVLTF. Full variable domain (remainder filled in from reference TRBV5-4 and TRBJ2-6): ETGVTQSPTHLIKTRGQQVTLRCSSQSGHNTVSWYQQALGQGPQFIFQYYREEENGRGNFPPRFSGLQFPNYSSELNVNALELDDSALYLCASSFPGTGDSGANVLTFGAGSRLTVL.

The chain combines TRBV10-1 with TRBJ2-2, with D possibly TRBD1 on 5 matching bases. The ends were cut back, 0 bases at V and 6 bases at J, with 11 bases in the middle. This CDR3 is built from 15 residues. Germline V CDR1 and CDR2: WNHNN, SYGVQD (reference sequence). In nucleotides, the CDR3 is TGCGCCAGCAGTGAGTCTGGCAGGGTGGCCGGGGAGCTGTTTTTT. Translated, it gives CASSESGRVAGELFF.

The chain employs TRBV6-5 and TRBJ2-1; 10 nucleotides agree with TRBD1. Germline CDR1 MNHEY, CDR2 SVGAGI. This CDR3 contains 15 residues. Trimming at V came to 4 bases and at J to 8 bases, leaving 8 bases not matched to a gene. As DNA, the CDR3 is TGTGCCAGCAGTTCGGACAGGGGGTTTCTGGATGAGCAGTTCTTC. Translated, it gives CASSSDRGFLDEQFF.

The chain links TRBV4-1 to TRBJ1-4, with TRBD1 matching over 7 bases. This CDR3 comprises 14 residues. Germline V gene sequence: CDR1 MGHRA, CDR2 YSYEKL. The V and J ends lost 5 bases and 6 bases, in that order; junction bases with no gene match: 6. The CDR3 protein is CASSLGTDYEKLFF. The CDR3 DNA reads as TGCGCCAGCAGCTTAGGGACAGACTATGAAAAACTGTTTTTT.

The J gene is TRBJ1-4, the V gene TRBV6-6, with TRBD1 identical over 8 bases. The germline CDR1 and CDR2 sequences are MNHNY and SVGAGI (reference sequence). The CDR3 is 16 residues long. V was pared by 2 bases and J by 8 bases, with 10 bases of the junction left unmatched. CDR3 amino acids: CASSYRLTGGGEKLFF. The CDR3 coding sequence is TGTGCCAGCAGTTACCGCCTAACAGGGGGAGGGGAAAAACTGTTTTTT.

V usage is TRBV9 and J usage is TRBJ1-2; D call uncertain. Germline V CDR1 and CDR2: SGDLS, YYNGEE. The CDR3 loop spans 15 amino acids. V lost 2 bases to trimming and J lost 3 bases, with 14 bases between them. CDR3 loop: CASSVGLRADYGYTF. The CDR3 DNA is TGTGCCAGCAGCGTCGGTTTGCGGGCTGACTATGGCTACACCTTC.